The source of this TCR beta chain is a study of blood T cell repertoires in COVID-19. Study-level background: From the United States, Italy and Spain came samples of acute and convalescent COVID-19. Sources were T cells, B-cell-depleted T cells, or PBMCs; the material itself was cDNA or gDNA.

As originally analysed: Nucleated cell number was recorded as an estimate derived from reference gene primer amplification. Only in-frame clones appear in the TCRdb table, and some are missing; sequencing was by immunoSEQ multiplex PCR. The V and J calls and the clone size are those of that table, but D and trimming were determined from the DNA. The sample has roughly 73,000 clones, around 86% seen once. V shed 2 bases and J 0 bases; nucleotides not matched to a gene: 4. The CDR3 has 16 residues. The germline V gene has CDR1 GTSNPN and CDR2 SVGIG (reference sequence). The sequencing sample was made of peripheral blood. The clonotype comes from a man between 70 and 80 years old with active COVID-19. The V call is TRBV30, the J call TRBJ1-6, with 7 bases that match TRBD1. CDR3 nucleotide sequence: TGTGCCTGGAGTAGAGAGGGGGCCTCCTATAATTCACCCCTCCACTTT. Translation: CAWSREGASYNSPLHF.